This note documents a single TCR beta chain sequence. The clone's antigen remains unknown. This could be a read error, since a much larger clone is one nucleotide away. This entry belongs to a study of shared clonotypes between healthy human individuals (dated by TCRdb to about 2020). For the study in its entirety: A few men and two women, aged 18 to 49 years, made up the cohort. Different laboratories and diverse techniques were used to prepare libraries and sequence TCR repertoires, to increase sequencing depth and limit assay-specific biases. For each donor, three plates each were used for CD4 naive and CD4 memory, two plates were used for CD8 naive, and one plate was used for CD8 memory. Leukapheresis yielded between about 0.9 and 10 billion PBMCs per donor. To estimate repertoire size and how much clonotypes are shared between individuals, the study performed deep sequencing of blood TCR repertoires from roughly five healthy adults.

Using the deep immunoSEQ assay, TCR CDR3 regions were amplified from genomic DNA by multiplex PCR. Genomic DNA extracted from each cell subset was distributed evenly over all wells of several immunoSEQ 96-well plates, and each plate served as one replicate. For sorted subsets, each replicate PCR was loaded with roughly 0.2 ug genomic DNA, equivalent to 25,000 to 30,000 T cell genomes. Purified libraries were quantified with a Qubit 3.0 fluorometer, sized on a Bioanalyzer 2100, and re-quantified with the KAPA Library Quantification kit. A separate single-read 150-cycle Illumina NextSeq 550 flow cell was used to sequence each immunoSEQ 96-well plate. The study's own analysis went as follows. The immunoSEQ output contained only junctional sequences without quality scores, so filtering could not match that applied to full-length reads. Sequences were annotated with PyIR, a Python wrapper for IgBLAST v1.9, using IMGT germline references to assign V/J genes and CDR3. Reads with weak V/J assignments (E-value above 1e-6), missing CDR3, stop codons, out-of-frame junctions, or ambiguous translated residues were removed. V3J clonotypes were defined as sequences sharing the same inferred V gene, J gene, and CDR3 amino acid sequence. Percentage overlap between repertoires was calculated by dividing the number of shared unique clonotypes by the size of the smaller repertoire. Repertoire richness was assessed with RTK rarefaction, the Chao1 estimator, and Recon v2.1 estimates of unobserved clonotypes. Generation probabilities for all TCRbeta clonotypes obtained by the gDNA method from a handful of donors were computed using OLGA. Drawn from immuneACCESS, this table holds only the in-frame rearrangements with V and J called that TCRdb kept. Clones are partly lost; checked studies trace under half to an unresolved V gene and leave the rest unexplained. V and J calls plus clone size are reproduced from that table; the DNA served to infer D and trimming. For this sample the table gives around 940,000 clones, of which less than 85% were detected only once. The ten largest clones represent roughly 1.5% of the sample.

The donors were healthy, HIV-negative adults who had no recently reported acute infections or vaccinations. All donors were Caucasian adults living in Nashville, Tennessee, USA. CD4+ T cells were enriched by magnetic negative selection; naive cells were then positively selected on CD45RA, and the negative fraction formed the memory subset. Blood was collected by leukapheresis, and PBMCs were isolated by Ficoll-Histopaque density gradient centrifugation and then cryopreserved in liquid nitrogen vapor phase. Analytical flow cytometry was used to check the purity and quantity of every magnetically sorted T cell population. Genomic DNA was isolated from every sorted fraction and measured by UV absorbance on a Nanodrop 2000c. The CDR3 covers 14 residues, taking in both the cysteine and the phenylalanine. The read is trimmed to its CDR3 DNA, 42 bases read in frame from base 1. The germline V gene provides CDR1 LGHNA and CDR2 YNFKEQ. Trimming removed 3 bases from V and 5 bases from J; the gene matches leave 1 base unexplained.

What the authors observed across the whole study: Naive subsets generally had larger estimated clonotype richness than memory subsets. Higher generation probabilities were observed for clonotypes shared by all four sorted-subset donors than for non-shared clonotypes. Rarefaction of sorted-subset datasets indicated incomplete sequencing despite the large sequencing depth. The genetic and exposure-history diversity represented was limited by the small number of donors. Sharing across several donors was observed for 5% to 6.5% of naive CD4, 3.5% of naive CD8, about 2.3% of memory CD4, and around 0.44% of memory CD8 clonotypes. Pairwise subsampling led to the expectation that sequencing depth would affect the degree of clonotype sharing among donors. Only blood was sampled, and tissue TCR repertoires likely differ from those in blood.

Sequences were obtained from memory CD4+ T cells sorted from blood. In the paper's terms, the cell subset or site label means: CD45RA-negative fraction. The rearrangement combines TRBV4-2 with TRBJ2-5, and 12 junction bases match TRBD2. This TCR was recovered from a man aged 18 to 30 in good health. The bases are TGTGCCAGCAGCCAGACTAGCGGGGGTGAGACCCAGTACTTC. Its protein product is CASSQTSGGETQYF.